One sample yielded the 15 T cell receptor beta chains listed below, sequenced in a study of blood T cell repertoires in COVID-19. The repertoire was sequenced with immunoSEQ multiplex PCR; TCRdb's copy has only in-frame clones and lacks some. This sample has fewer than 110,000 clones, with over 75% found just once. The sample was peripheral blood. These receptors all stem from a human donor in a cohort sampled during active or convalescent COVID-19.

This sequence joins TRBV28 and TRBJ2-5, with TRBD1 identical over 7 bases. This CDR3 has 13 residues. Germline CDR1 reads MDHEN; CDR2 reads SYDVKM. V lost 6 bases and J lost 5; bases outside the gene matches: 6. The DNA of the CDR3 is TGTGCCAGCAGAAACAGGGGACGGGAGACCCAGTACTTC. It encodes CASRNRGRETQYF.

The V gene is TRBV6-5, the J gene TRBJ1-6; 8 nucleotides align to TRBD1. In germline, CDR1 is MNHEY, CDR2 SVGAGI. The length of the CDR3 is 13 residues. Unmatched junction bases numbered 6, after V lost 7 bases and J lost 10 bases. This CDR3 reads CASTGTGGSPLHF. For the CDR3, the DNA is TGTGCCAGCACCGGGACAGGAGGGTCACCCCTCCACTTT.

The CDR3 bases are TGCAGCGTTGTAGGGACAGTCCTCTCTGGGGCCAACGTCCTGACTTTC. Protein: CSVVGTVLSGANVLTF. The rearrangement joins TRBV29-1 to TRBJ2-6; TRBD1 agrees at 7 bases. This CDR3 spans 16 amino acids. The germline gives CDR1 SQVTM, CDR2 ANQGSEA. The trim removed 4 bases at V and 0 bases at J, leaving 6 bases unmatched. Drawing the rest from reference TRBV29-1 and TRBJ2-6, the complete variable domain is SAVISQKPSRDICQRGTSLTIQCQVDSQVTMMFWYRQQPGQSLTLIATANQGSEATYESGFVIDKFPISRPNLTFSTLTVSNMSPEDSSIYLCSVVGTVLSGANVLTFGAGSRLTVL.

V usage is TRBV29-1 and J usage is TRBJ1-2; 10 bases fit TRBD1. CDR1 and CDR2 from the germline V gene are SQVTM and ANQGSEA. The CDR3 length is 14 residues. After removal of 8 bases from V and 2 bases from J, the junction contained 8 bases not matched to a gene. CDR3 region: CSFTTTGGNYGYTF. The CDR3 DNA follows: TGCAGCTTCACCACGACAGGGGGCAACTATGGCTACACCTTC.

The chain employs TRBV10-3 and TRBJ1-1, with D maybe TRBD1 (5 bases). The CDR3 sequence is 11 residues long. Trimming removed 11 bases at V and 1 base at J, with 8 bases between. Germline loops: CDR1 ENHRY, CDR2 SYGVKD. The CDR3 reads CASQGNTEAFF. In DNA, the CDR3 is TGTGCCTCCCAGGGGAACACTGAAGCTTTCTTT.

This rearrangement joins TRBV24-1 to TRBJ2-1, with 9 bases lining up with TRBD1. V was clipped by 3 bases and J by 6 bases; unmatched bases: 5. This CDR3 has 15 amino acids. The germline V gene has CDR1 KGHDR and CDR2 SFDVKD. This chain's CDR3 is CATSDPGTGINEQFF. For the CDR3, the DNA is TGTGCCACCAGTGATCCCGGGACAGGGATCAATGAGCAGTTCTTC.

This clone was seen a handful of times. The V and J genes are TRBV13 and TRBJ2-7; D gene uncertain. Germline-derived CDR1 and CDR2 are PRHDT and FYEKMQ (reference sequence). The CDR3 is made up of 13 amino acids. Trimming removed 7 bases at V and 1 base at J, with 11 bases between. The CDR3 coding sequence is TGTGCCAGCAAACAGCTCGGATCCTACGAGCAGTACTTC. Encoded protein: CASKQLGSYEQYF.

The CDR3 nucleotides are TGTGCCAGCGGCGGCAGCGGGGGGCACTACGAGCAGTACTTC. Translated, it gives CASGGSGGHYEQYF. V gene TRBV6-5 combines with J gene TRBJ2-7; 9 positions agree with TRBD2. The CDR3 totals 14 residues. The ends lost 8 bases at V and 3 bases at J; junction bases unmatched: 8. Germline CDR1 and CDR2: MNHEY and SVGAGI.

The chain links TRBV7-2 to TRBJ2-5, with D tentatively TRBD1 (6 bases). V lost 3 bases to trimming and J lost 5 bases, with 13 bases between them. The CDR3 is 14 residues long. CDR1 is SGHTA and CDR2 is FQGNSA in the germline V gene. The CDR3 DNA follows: TGTGCCAGCAGCTTGTCTGCAGGGGAGGAGACCCAGTACTTC. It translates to CASSLSAGEETQYF.

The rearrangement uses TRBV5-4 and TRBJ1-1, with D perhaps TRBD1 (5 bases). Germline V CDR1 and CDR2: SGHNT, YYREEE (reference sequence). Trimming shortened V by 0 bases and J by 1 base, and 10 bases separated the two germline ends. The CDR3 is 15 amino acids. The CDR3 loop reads CASSLDFGGNTEAFF. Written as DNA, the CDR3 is TGTGCCAGCAGCTTGGATTTCGGGGGGAACACTGAAGCTTTCTTT.

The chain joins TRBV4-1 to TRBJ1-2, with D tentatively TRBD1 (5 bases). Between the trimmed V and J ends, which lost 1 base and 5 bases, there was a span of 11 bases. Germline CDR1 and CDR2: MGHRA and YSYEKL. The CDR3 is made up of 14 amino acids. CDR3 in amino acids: CASSQGDYVYGYTF. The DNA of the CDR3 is TGCGCCAGCAGCCAAGGGGACTATGTGTATGGCTACACCTTC.

This CDR3 is CSVGDRGYGYTF. The CDR3 region has the DNA TGCAGCGTTGGGGACAGGGGGTATGGCTACACCTTC. The rearrangement uses TRBV29-1 and TRBJ1-2; 11 nucleotides line up with TRBD1. The CDR3 runs to 12 residues. Germline V gene sequence: CDR1 SQVTM, CDR2 ANQGSEA. V lost 4 bases and J lost 5; bases outside the gene matches: 0.

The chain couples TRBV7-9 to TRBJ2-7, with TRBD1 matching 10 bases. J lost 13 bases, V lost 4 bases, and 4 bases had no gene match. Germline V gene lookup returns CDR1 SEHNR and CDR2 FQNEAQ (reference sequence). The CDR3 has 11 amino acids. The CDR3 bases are TGTGCCAGCAGCTCCGGGACAGGGGACTACTTC. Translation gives CASSSGTGDYF.

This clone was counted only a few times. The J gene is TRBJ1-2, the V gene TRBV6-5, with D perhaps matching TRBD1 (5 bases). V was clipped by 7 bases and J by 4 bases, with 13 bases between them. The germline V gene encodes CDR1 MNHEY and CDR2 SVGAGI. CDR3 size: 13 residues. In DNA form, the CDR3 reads TGTGCCAGCACCACCGCGGGGGGCTATGGCTACACCTTC. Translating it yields CASTTAGGYGYTF.

Here the CDR3 reads CASSVADRGWETQYF. The DNA of the CDR3 is TGTGCCAGCAGCGTAGCTGACAGGGGGTGGGAGACCCAGTACTTC. The rearrangement uses TRBV9 and TRBJ2-5, with 9 positions matching TRBD1. CDR3 length equals 15 residues. The germline gives CDR1 SGDLS, CDR2 YYNGEE. J gave up 5 bases and V 0 bases, and 5 bases lay outside the gene matches.